This T cell receptor (beta chain) was profiled in a study of radiation and T cells in renal cell carcinoma. Findings of the study overall: From baseline, blood top tumor clonotypes peaked at 2 weeks post-radiation.

Stated time point: blood 2 weeks post-SBRT. Treatment reported: 15 Gy SBRT to primary tumor, nephrectomy 4 weeks later. Radiation-treated patients gave blood at baseline, week 2 and week 4. The repertoire was sequenced with immunoSEQ multiplex PCR; TCRdb's copy has only in-frame clones and lacks some. The repertoire holds over 60,000 clones, with 70% to 90% as singletons. Concerning this clone: No antigen is known for it.

This CDR3 region has 16 residues. Per germline, CDR1 MDHEN and CDR2 SYDVKM. Trimming took 1 base from V and 3 from J, leaving 16 bases between them. This receptor was identified in a woman between 45 and 60 years old with renal cell carcinoma. Material: blood, obtained from a patient whose treatment included radiotherapy and nephrectomy. The chain carries TRBV28 and TRBJ2-7, with D maybe TRBD1 (5 bases). CDR3 in DNA: TGTGCCAGCAGTTTATTCCCAGGGAAGGGGAACTACGAGCAGTACTTC. This sequence encodes CASSLFPGKGNYEQYF.